This passage covers 27 T cell receptor beta chains from one sample sequenced in a study of OX40 agonist ivuxolimab in advanced cancers. Sequencing used immunoSEQ multiplex PCR; TCRdb keeps in-frame clones, though not all of them. The table lists approximately 75,000 clones, approximately 78% of them singletons. The sample was CD4+ or CD8+ T cells sorted from blood, taken in a trial of the OX40 agonist ivuxolimab. Receptors were obtained from an adult with an advanced solid tumor such as melanoma, head and neck, liver or kidney cancer.

This clone appeared a single time. This chain uses TRBV19 with TRBJ2-2; TRBD2 agrees at 14 bases. The J segment lost 0 bases and the V segment lost 5 bases, leaving 11 bases of the junction unmatched. The V gene's germline CDR1 is LNHDA and CDR2 SQIVND (reference sequence). This CDR3 has 20 residues. CDR3 in amino acids: CASSLGLAGALYANTGELFF. For the CDR3, the DNA is TGTGCCAGTAGTCTGGGACTAGCGGGGGCCCTTTACGCGAACACCGGGGAGCTGTTTTTT.

V gene TRBV29-1 combines with J gene TRBJ2-7; unclear D gene. V was shortened by 4 bases and J by 6 bases, with 13 bases between the two germline ends. Germline V gene data show CDR1 as SQVTM and CDR2 as ANQGSEA. The length of the CDR3 is 12 residues. Here the CDR3 DNA reads TGCAGCGTTGCAATTGTAGCTGGCGAGCAGTACTTC. Translating it yields CSVAIVAGEQYF.

The chain has TRBV28 and TRBJ1-2; 8 bases line up with TRBD1. This CDR3 region has 13 residues. After removal of 6 bases from V and 4 bases from J, the junction contained 4 bases not matched to a gene. Looked up from germline, CDR1 is MDHEN and CDR2 is SYDVKM. For the CDR3, the DNA is TGTGCCAGCAGGCCGACAGGGGCCTATGGCTACACCTTC. It yields the protein CASRPTGAYGYTF.

The CDR3 DNA is TGTGCCAGCAGTCTCGTCCCAAAGGACACTGAAGCTTTCTTT. Residues: CASSLVPKDTEAFF. The J gene is TRBJ1-1, the V gene TRBV28, with D hard to call. The CDR3 has 14 amino acids. V lost 5 bases and J 3 bases, leaving 13 bases between the germline ends. Germline CDR1 and CDR2: MDHEN and SYDVKM.

This clone came up once. J is TRBJ1-1 and V is TRBV28; no reliable D call. The germline V and J ends were trimmed by 2 bases and 4 bases, with 11 bases remaining between them. Germline V gives CDR1 MDHEN, CDR2 SYDVKM. The CDR3 loop spans 14 amino acids. CDR3 coding DNA: TGTGCCAGCAGTTTAGCGACACGGCCCACTGAAGCTTTCTTT. This translates into CASSLATRPTEAFF.

This clone was seen ten or more times. This chain's CDR3 is CASSSTGSYEQYF. DNA of the CDR3: TGTGCCAGCAGTTCAACTGGGTCCTACGAGCAGTACTTC. The J gene is TRBJ2-7, the V gene TRBV27; the D is unclear. The V gene's germline CDR1 is MNHEY and CDR2 SMNVEV (reference sequence). With 4 bases removed from V and 1 base from J, the gap between germline ends came to 8 bases. The CDR3 runs 13 residues.

The chain employs TRBV19 and TRBJ2-1; TRBD2 is a possible D gene (6 bases). The germline V and J ends were trimmed by 3 bases and 6 bases, with 12 bases remaining between them. The CDR3 contains 14 residues. Looked up from germline, CDR1 is LNHDA and CDR2 is SQIVND (reference sequence). DNA for the CDR3: TGTGCCAGTAGTATTTATAGCGGCGGCAATGAGCAGTTCTTC. Amino acid sequence: CASSIYSGGNEQFF.

Comment on this clone: Different DNA sequences within this sample yield the same CDR3. The J gene is TRBJ2-5, the V gene TRBV7-9; D unclear. From germline, CDR1 is SEHNR and CDR2 FQNEAQ (reference sequence). This CDR3 spans 12 amino acids. Trimming took off 3 bases at V and 3 bases at J, with 5 bases between the two ends. The CDR3 reads CASSFGEETQYF. The CDR3 DNA reads as TGTGCCAGCAGCTTCGGAGAAGAGACCCAGTACTTC.

This chain joins TRBV11-3 and TRBJ1-2, with a weak D call TRBD1 (6 bases). The V and J ends lost 2 bases and 8 bases respectively, with 12 bases between them. Germline CDR1 reads SGHNT; CDR2 reads YENEEA. The CDR3 has 13 residues. The CDR3 here is CASSLNTQGGYTF. The CDR3 DNA is TGTGCCAGCAGCTTAAATACACAGGGCGGCTACACCTTC.

V usage is TRBV6-5 and J usage is TRBJ2-1; unclear D gene. V was cut by 7 bases and J by 2 bases, with 12 bases left in between. CDR1 is MNHEY and CDR2 is SVGAGI in the germline V gene. The CDR3 has 14 amino acids. Here the CDR3 DNA reads TGTGCCAGCACCAAAAATGGGCCCTACAATGAGCAGTTCTTC. Translating gives CASTKNGPYNEQFF.

Details on this clone: At one boundary the junction diverges from the germline segment, which might be a read error. V is TRBV7-2 and J is TRBJ1-5, with D uncertain. Germline assignment: CDR1 SGHTA and CDR2 FQGNSA. This CDR3 spans 14 amino acids. Written as DNA, the CDR3 is TGTGCCAGCAGCTTAGAAGCAGAGCATCACCCCCAGCATTTT. Translation gives CASSLEAEHHPQHF.

This chain connects TRBV20-1 to TRBJ1-2, with D hard to call. The CDR3 is 11 amino acids. Germline V gene data show CDR1 as DFQATT and CDR2 as SNEGSKA (reference sequence). Trimming pared 1 base from V and 4 bases from J, leaving 4 bases between. The CDR3 is CSARGGYGYTF. CDR3 bases: TGCAGTGCTAGAGGTGGCTATGGCTACACCTTC.

The V gene is TRBV29-1, the J gene TRBJ2-5; possibly TRBD1 for D (6 bases). CDR3 length equals 15 residues. The V end was cut by 0 bases, the J end by 4 bases, with 15 bases between. Germline values: CDR1 SQVTM, CDR2 ANQGSEA. The CDR3 loop is CSVEDLGRGGETQYF. For the CDR3, the DNA is TGCAGCGTTGAAGATCTTGGCAGGGGTGGAGAGACCCAGTACTTC.

The CDR3 protein is CASSYRGSNQPQHF. The CDR3, as DNA: TGTGCCAGTAGCTACAGGGGAAGCAATCAGCCCCAGCATTTT. The chain combines TRBV19 with TRBJ1-5, with TRBD1 matching over 7 bases. CDR1 LNHDA and CDR2 SQIVND come from the germline V gene (reference sequence). V lost 6 bases, J lost 1 base, and 3 bases stayed unmatched. The CDR3 is 14 amino acids.

The genes are TRBV5-1 and TRBJ2-3; 7 nucleotides line up with TRBD1. CDR1 is SGHRS and CDR2 is YFSETQ in the germline V gene. CDR3 length equals 14 residues. With V trimmed by 3 bases and J by 6 bases, 7 bases remained unmatched. The CDR3, as DNA: TGCGCCAGCAGCTGGGACAGCCGAGGGGATACGCAGTATTTT. It specifies CASSWDSRGDTQYF.

V and J are TRBV6-1 and TRBJ2-7; 7 nucleotides match TRBD1. This CDR3 region has 15 residues. Losses at the gene ends were 3 bases for V and 11 bases for J; bases not matched to a gene: 16. CDR1 and CDR2 from the germline V gene are MNHNS and SASEGT. Written as DNA, the CDR3 is TGTGCCAGCAGTGAGTCCGGGACAGCGAGAGAGGAGGAGTACTTC. This sequence encodes CASSESGTAREEEYF.

This chain joins TRBV10-3 and TRBJ1-6; D remains ambiguous. V was trimmed by 6 bases and J by 7 bases, leaving 13 bases between them. Germline V CDR1 and CDR2: ENHRY, SYGVKD. This CDR3 has 14 residues. Written as DNA, the CDR3 is TGTGCCATCAGCCCAGCGGTGCGAAATTCACCCCTCCACTTT. Encoded protein: CAISPAVRNSPLHF.

V usage is TRBV11-2 and J usage is TRBJ1-3; 8 bases are a match to TRBD1. The J segment lost 7 bases and the V segment lost 5 bases, leaving 10 bases of the junction unmatched. CDR1 is SGHAT and CDR2 is FQNNGV in the germline V gene. The CDR3 has 15 amino acids. The chain's CDR3 is CASSPLLDRANTIYF. CDR3 nucleotide sequence: TGTGCCAGCAGCCCCCTCTTGGACAGGGCCAACACCATATATTTT.

V gene TRBV7-9 combines with J gene TRBJ1-5; possible D gene TRBD1, 5 bases. Germline loops: CDR1 SEHNR, CDR2 FQNEAQ (reference sequence). The CDR3 spans 15 residues. V was cut by 6 bases and J by 7 bases, with 19 bases left in between. The CDR3 protein is CASRKWDGDGQPQHF. CDR3 nucleotide sequence: TGTGCCAGCAGGAAATGGGACGGGGATGGACAGCCCCAGCATTTT.

This clone was seen ten or more times. The chain uses TRBV9 and TRBJ1-1; weak D call: TRBD1 (6 bases). Trimming removed 6 bases at V and 0 bases at J, with 12 bases between. Germline V lookup: CDR1 SGDLS, CDR2 YYNGEE. The CDR3 loop spans 14 amino acids. The chain's CDR3 is CASTPGQLNTEAFF. In nucleotides, the CDR3 is TGTGCCAGCACCCCGGGACAATTGAACACTGAAGCTTTCTTT.

The DNA for the CDR3 is TGTGCCAGCAGCCAGGACAGGACTAATTCACCCCTCCACTTT. Its translation: CASSQDRTNSPLHF. The V call is TRBV27, the J call TRBJ1-6, with 7 bases aligning to TRBD1. Trimming removed 6 bases from V and 6 bases from J; junction bases left unmatched: 5. The germline CDR1 and CDR2 sequences are MNHEY and SMNVEV (reference sequence). CDR3 size: 14 residues.

The chain combines TRBV9 with TRBJ2-2, with D maybe TRBD1 (5 bases). CDR3 size: 14 residues. V was clipped by 2 bases and J by 6 bases, with 11 bases between them. The V gene's germline CDR1 is SGDLS and CDR2 YYNGEE. This CDR3 reads CASSVRQGAGELFF. The CDR3 DNA sequence: TGTGCCAGCAGCGTTCGACAAGGGGCCGGGGAGCTGTTTTTT.

The DNA for the CDR3 is TGTGCCAGCATGGACAGGGGGCGAGAGACCCAGTACTTC. Translating gives CASMDRGRETQYF. V usage is TRBV7-9 and J usage is TRBJ2-5, with TRBD1 matching 11 bases. CDR3 length: 13 amino acids. From germline, CDR1 is SEHNR and CDR2 FQNEAQ (reference sequence). Trimming took 7 bases from V and 4 from J; bases not matched to a gene: 2.

This chain connects TRBV4-2 to TRBJ1-5; D uncertain. Germline loops: CDR1 LGHNA, CDR2 YNFKEQ. This CDR3 has 13 amino acids. V was pared by 1 base and J by 4 bases, with 5 bases between. The CDR3 is CASSQGSNQPQHF. CDR3 DNA: TGTGCCAGCAGCCAAGGGAGTAATCAGCCCCAGCATTTT.

The V and J genes are TRBV9 and TRBJ2-4; 10 bases are shared with TRBD2. J gave up 1 base and V 0 bases, and 16 bases lay outside the gene matches. Germline assignment: CDR1 SGDLS and CDR2 YYNGEE. The CDR3 sequence is 21 residues long. The CDR3 nucleotides are TGTGCCAGCAGCGTAGGGACATTTTTGGGGGGGACTAGCGAGGCCAAAAACATTCAGTACTTC. Encoded protein: CASSVGTFLGGTSEAKNIQYF.

The genes are TRBV11-2 and TRBJ1-2, with TRBD1 as a possible D gene (6 bases). The CDR3 totals 14 residues. CDR1 is SGHAT, CDR2 FQNNGV, per germline. Trimming took off 7 bases at V and 2 bases at J, with 14 bases between the two ends. For the CDR3, the DNA is TGTGCCAGCACCCCCGACAGGCGAAACTATGGCTACACCTTC. As protein: CASTPDRRNYGYTF.

The chain employs TRBV7-9 and TRBJ2-2; 9 bases fit TRBD1. The CDR3 length is 13 residues. The J segment lost 6 bases and the V segment lost 6 bases, leaving 2 bases of the junction unmatched. Germline values: CDR1 SEHNR, CDR2 FQNEAQ (reference sequence). CDR3 protein: CASRQGAAGELFF. CDR3 nucleotide sequence: TGTGCCAGCAGACAGGGGGCGGCCGGGGAGCTGTTTTTT.